This TCR beta chain is drawn from a study of T cells in Graves' hyperthyroidism and ophthalmopathy (dated by TCRdb to between 2018 and 2021). About the full investigation: Peripheral blood samples were taken at the time of initial diagnosis, prior to any treatment. An independent validation cohort of fewer than 20 hyperthyroidism patients and 17 patients who later progressed to ophthalmopathy tested prospective prediction of ophthalmopathy. The approximately 100 discovery patients were randomly split 7:3 into training and test sets. TCR V-J signatures able to tell the groups apart were searched for in a discovery cohort of approximately 95 patients, of whom 43 had Graves' ophthalmopathy and around 56 had stable Graves' hyperthyroidism. After blood sampling, hyperthyroidism patients were treated with methimazole at a starting dose of 30 mg daily, and ophthalmopathy patients were treated with high-dose intravenous methylprednisolone. The study also compared thyroid tissue and blood T-cell repertoires from five or six Graves' hyperthyroidism patients. The paper reports TCR Vbeta CDR3 sequencing of about 140 peripheral blood samples: around 41 ophthalmopathy, approximately 74 hyperthyroidism and around 17 progressor patients. Overall study outcomes, separate from this receptor: No statistical method was used to set the sample size in advance, and investigators knew the group allocation. Blood samples also contained most of the expanded thyroid clonotypes (frequency above 0.001), which suggests that blood repertoires may reflect thyroid immune responses. In validation, the model predicted progression to ophthalmopathy a median of roughly six months before onset, with over 60% sensitivity and roughly 73% specificity. A model built on a 13 V-J signature distinguished ophthalmopathy from stable hyperthyroidism, reaching around 90% sensitivity and around 82% specificity in cross-validation and 80%/75% in testing.

About this clonotype itself: What antigen it recognizes has not been identified. Within one base of it there is no much larger clone, and no base qualities were kept.

The CDR3, from cysteine to phenylalanine, totals 12 residues. The sequence is cut down to CDR3 DNA, 36 bases in frame from base 1. V is pared back by 6 bases and J by 8 bases, with 13 bases lying between the germline termini. Looking up the germline V gene yields CDR1 MNHNS and CDR2 SASEGT. The TCR beta CDR3 regions were amplified from the RNA transcripts. For the first round of RT-PCR on the TCR CDR3, the HTBI primer set was used together with the Qiagen OneStep RT-PCR kit. Libraries were constructed in a second round of multiplex PCR, after which size selection and purification were performed. Libraries were sequenced paired-end with 100 bp reads on an Illumina HiSeq2000. In the original analysis: SOAPnuke was used to process the raw data, with reads discarded if the reads contained adapters or uncalled bases, had a mean Phred below 15, or lacked an exact constant-primer or identifier match. COPE v1.2.5 was used to merge the high-quality paired reads, and each unique nucleotide sequence was defined as a clonotype. Clonotypes were aligned to IMGT TRBV, TRBD and TRBJ reference segments using MiTCR v1.1. The analysis included only V-J combinations with a frequency above 0.0001, which together covered roughly 99% of the repertoires. A TCS score was defined as the ratio of F50 (clonal expansion) to E x V (chaos), with BLOSUM62-based TCRdist applied between CDR3 peptides within each V-J. Welch's t-statistics and random forest reduced 500 to 550 V-J features to about 13, which were used in a naive Bayes classifier (R e1071). Using fastp at Q25 and MiXCR, TCRdb reprocessed the public reads and kept productive beta chains. Every distinct CDR3 protein forms one entry, paired with its most common genes and DNA. None of the V and J calls come from the authors' own analysis; TCRdb made them. This sample gives 350,000 to 400,000 distinct CDR3 sequences in total; 15% of them show up just once. About 31% of the sample is taken by the ten largest.

Stable Graves' hyperthyroidism was defined as the absence of progression to ophthalmopathy over 18 months of follow-up. Hyperthyroidism patients were newly diagnosed, with disease duration under 2 months, and aged 18 to 65 years. Any patient with an uncontrolled infection, another autoimmune disease, pregnancy or lactation was excluded. Diagnoses relied on clinical symptoms, serum thyroxine and TRAb, thyroid ultrasound and orbital computed tomography. PBMCs were separated from 7.5 to 10 ml of fresh peripheral blood using Ficoll-Paque density gradient centrifugation. Total RNA was extracted using Trizol reagent, and RNA quality was assessed on an Agilent 2100 Bioanalyzer.

Sequences were obtained from blood. In this chain, TRBV6-1 is recombined with TRBJ1-2; possibly the D gene is TRBD1, per 5 matching bases. This TCR derives from a woman between 25 and 40 years old with Graves' hyperthyroidism. Here is the DNA: TGTGCCAGCAGAGAGGGGTTGCGGGGCTACACCTTC. It translates to CASREGLRGYTF.